This entry is about one TCR beta chain. What it binds is unknown. The CDR3 has 14 residues. Per the germline V gene, CDR1 is LGHNA and CDR2 is YSLEER. Donors gave under 3 ml of blood apiece. These data are taken from a study of monozygotic twins with inflammatory bowel disease. The study, taken as a whole, reports: Reduced clonotype sharing with other individuals was observed in IBD patients relative to healthy twins, especially with disease activity. The authors found no support for a single strong IBD-associated signal or clonotype.

TCRalpha and TCRbeta cDNA went through nested PCRs of roughly 17 and 9 cycles, two in total. Reanalyzing the 5' RACE reads, TCRdb keeps one entry per CDR3 protein, without DNA. Found here are around 380,000 distinct CDR3 sequences; the top ten clones hold around 2.3%. This clonotype was sampled from a human donor with ulcerative colitis or Crohn's disease, or a healthy co-twin of an affected twin (not recorded which). The gene calls are TRBV4-3 and TRBJ2-7; no DNA is available, so the TRBD1 call from TCRdb remains unchecked. Sequenced material: blood. CDR3 protein: CASSQGQGAVEQYF.